The rows below give T cell receptor beta chains drawn from one sample of a study of monozygotic twins with inflammatory bowel disease. TCRdb reanalyzed the 5' RACE reads and collapses them to one entry per CDR3 protein, without DNA. Recorded here are about 380,000 distinct CDR3 sequences; the top ten clones represent around 2.6%. Sequencing was done on a sample of blood. Receptor source: a human donor with ulcerative colitis or Crohn's disease, or a healthy co-twin of an affected twin (not recorded which). CDR3s include the opening cysteine and the closing phenylalanine or tryptophan.

j_gene: TRBJ1-5; v_gene: TRBV7-2; CDR3aa: CASSPYGGLGQPQHF
j_gene: TRBJ1-6; v_gene: TRBV12-3/TRBV12-4; CDR3aa: CASTLGGAYSPLHF
j_gene: TRBJ2-1; v_gene: TRBV18; CDR3aa: CASSPPSLLGYNEQFF
j_gene: TRBJ2-5; v_gene: TRBV4-1; CDR3aa: CASSQGVVETQYF
j_gene: TRBJ2-7; v_gene: TRBV13; CDR3aa: CASSLSPPSYEQYF
j_gene: TRBJ2-7; v_gene: TRBV7-2; CDR3aa: CASSLPLGGNSYEQYF
j_gene: TRBJ2-5; v_gene: TRBV28; CDR3aa: CGPTGEETQYF
j_gene: TRBJ2-1; v_gene: TRBV7-8; CDR3aa: CASSLQSRTIPYEQFF
j_gene: TRBJ2-7; v_gene: TRBV20-1; CDR3aa: CSALGQVGTYEQYF
j_gene: TRBJ1-2; v_gene: TRBV19; CDR3aa: CASTDWSGPSYGYTF
j_gene: TRBJ2-1; v_gene: TRBV11-2; CDR3aa: CASKTRGLAGGREQFF
j_gene: TRBJ2-1; v_gene: TRBV7-9; CDR3aa: CASSSPASGGNNEQFF
j_gene: TRBJ2-7; v_gene: TRBV13; CDR3aa: CASSPKTESPSEQYF
j_gene: TRBJ2-7; v_gene: TRBV20-1; CDR3aa: CSAPSLAGATYEQYF
j_gene: TRBJ1-6; v_gene: TRBV4-3; CDR3aa: CASRHVGQDNSPLHF
j_gene: TRBJ1-1; v_gene: TRBV7-2; CDR3aa: CASSSAGIEAFF
j_gene: TRBJ2-4; v_gene: TRBV5-1; CDR3aa: CASSLVSGGRQNMQYF
j_gene: TRBJ1-1; v_gene: TRBV27; CDR3aa: CASSSGPPAQWSTEAFF
j_gene: TRBJ1-5; v_gene: TRBV6-2/TRBV6-3; CDR3aa: CASSYERNQPQHF
j_gene: TRBJ2-6; v_gene: TRBV20-1; CDR3aa: CSARSGQGAPGANVLTF
j_gene: TRBJ2-5; v_gene: TRBV19; CDR3aa: CASSTGTTLVIQYF
j_gene: TRBJ2-1; v_gene: TRBV4-3; CDR3aa: CASSQGGSRRQFF
j_gene: TRBJ2-7; v_gene: TRBV20-1; CDR3aa: CSAWDRVHEQYF
j_gene: TRBJ1-2; v_gene: TRBV7-8; CDR3aa: CASSLGGLDHYGYTF
j_gene: TRBJ1-6; v_gene: TRBV18; CDR3aa: CASSPLAEGNSPLHF
j_gene: TRBJ2-7; v_gene: TRBV7-9; CDR3aa: CASSWRQGSYEQYF
j_gene: TRBJ1-5; v_gene: TRBV6-6; CDR3aa: CASAIDYYQPQHF
j_gene: TRBJ2-7; v_gene: TRBV20-1; CDR3aa: CSAWLAGLSSYEQYF
j_gene: TRBJ2-3; v_gene: TRBV12-3/TRBV12-4; CDR3aa: CASRRQGGLSTDTQYF
j_gene: TRBJ2-2; v_gene: TRBV12-3/TRBV12-4; CDR3aa: CASVRDSNTGELFF
j_gene: TRBJ2-1; v_gene: TRBV20-1; CDR3aa: CSAVDRAGGPVHEQFF
j_gene: TRBJ2-2; v_gene: TRBV10-2; CDR3aa: CASSSARPGELFF
j_gene: TRBJ2-7; v_gene: TRBV5-8; CDR3aa: CASSLAGTKYEQYF
j_gene: TRBJ2-3; v_gene: TRBV5-1; CDR3aa: CASSSSGGRTDTQYF
j_gene: TRBJ2-3; v_gene: TRBV7-6; CDR3aa: CASSAHRGGPSIDTQYF
j_gene: TRBJ1-2; v_gene: TRBV4-3; CDR3aa: CASSPDARVRYYGYTF
j_gene: TRBJ2-6; v_gene: TRBV29-1; CDR3aa: CSVEGGLGANVLTF